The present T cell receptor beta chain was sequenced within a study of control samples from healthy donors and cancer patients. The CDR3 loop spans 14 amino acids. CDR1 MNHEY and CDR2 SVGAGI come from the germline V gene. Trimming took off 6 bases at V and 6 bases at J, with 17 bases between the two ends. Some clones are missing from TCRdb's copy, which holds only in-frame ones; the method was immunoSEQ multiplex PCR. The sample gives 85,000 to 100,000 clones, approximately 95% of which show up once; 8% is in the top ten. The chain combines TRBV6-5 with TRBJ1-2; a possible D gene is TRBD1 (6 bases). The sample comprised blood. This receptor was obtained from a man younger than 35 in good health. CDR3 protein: CASSPSGGLDGYTF. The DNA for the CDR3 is TGTGCCAGCAGCCCGAGTGGGGGGCTGGATGGCTACACCTTC.